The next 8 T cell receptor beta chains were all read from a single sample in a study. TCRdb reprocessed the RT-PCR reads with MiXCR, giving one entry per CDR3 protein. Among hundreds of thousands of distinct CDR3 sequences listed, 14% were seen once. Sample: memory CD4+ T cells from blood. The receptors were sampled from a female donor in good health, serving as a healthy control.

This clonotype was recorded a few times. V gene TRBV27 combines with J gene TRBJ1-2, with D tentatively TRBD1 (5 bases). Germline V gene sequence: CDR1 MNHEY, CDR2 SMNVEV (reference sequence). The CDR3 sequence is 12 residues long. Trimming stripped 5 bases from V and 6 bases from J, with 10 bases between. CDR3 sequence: CASSRGGDGYTF. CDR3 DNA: TGTGCCAGCAGTCGAGGAGGGGATGGCTACACCTTC.

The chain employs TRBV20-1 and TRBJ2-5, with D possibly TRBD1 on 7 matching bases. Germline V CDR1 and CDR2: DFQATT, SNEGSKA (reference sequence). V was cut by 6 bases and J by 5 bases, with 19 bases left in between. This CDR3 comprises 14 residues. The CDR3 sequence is CSADSFSGGETQYF. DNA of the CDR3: TGCAGTGCGGATTCCTTTTCAGGGGGGGAGACCCAGTACTTC.

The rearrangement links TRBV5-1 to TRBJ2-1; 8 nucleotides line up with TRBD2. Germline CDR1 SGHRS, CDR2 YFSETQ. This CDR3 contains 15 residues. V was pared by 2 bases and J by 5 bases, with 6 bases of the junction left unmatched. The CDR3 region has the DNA TGCGCCAGCAGCTTCATTAGCGGGACCAACAATGAGCAGTTCTTC. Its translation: CASSFISGTNNEQFF.

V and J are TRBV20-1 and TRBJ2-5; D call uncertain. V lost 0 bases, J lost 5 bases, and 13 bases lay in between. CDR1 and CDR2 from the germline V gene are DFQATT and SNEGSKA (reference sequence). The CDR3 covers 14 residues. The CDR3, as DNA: TGCAGTGCTAGAGATTTCCGAGGCCCGGAGACCCAGTACTTC. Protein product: CSARDFRGPETQYF.

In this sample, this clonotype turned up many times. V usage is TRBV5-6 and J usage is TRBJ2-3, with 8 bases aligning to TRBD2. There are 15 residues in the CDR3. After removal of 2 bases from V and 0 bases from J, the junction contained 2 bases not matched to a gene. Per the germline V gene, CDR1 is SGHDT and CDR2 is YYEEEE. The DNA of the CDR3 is TGTGCCAGCAGCTTTGGACTAGCAAGCACAGATACGCAGTATTTT. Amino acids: CASSFGLASTDTQYF. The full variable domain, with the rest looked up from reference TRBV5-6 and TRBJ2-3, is DAGVTQSPTHLIKTRGQQVTLRCSPKSGHDTVSWYQQALGQGPQFIFQYYEEEERQRGNFPDRFSGHQFPNYSSELNVNALLLGDSALYLCASSFGLASTDTQYFGPGTRLTVL.

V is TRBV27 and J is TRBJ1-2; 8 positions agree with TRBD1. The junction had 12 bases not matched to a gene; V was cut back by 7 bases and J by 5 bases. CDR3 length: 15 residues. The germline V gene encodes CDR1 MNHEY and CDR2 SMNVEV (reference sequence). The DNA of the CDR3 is TGTGCCAGCACTCCAGTCCGGGACAGGAGTTATGGCTACACCTTC. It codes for CASTPVRDRSYGYTF.

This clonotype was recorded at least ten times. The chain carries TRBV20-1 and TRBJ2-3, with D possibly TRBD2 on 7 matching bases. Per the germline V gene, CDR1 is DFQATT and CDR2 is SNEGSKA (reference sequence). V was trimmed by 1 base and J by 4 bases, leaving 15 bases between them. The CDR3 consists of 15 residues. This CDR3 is CSARVFAGAADTQYF. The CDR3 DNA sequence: TGCAGTGCTAGAGTATTTGCGGGGGCAGCAGATACGCAGTATTTT.

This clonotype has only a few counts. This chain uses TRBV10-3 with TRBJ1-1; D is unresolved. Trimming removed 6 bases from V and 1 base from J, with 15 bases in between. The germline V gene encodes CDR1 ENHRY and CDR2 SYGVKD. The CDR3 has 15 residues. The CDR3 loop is CAISKQLTENTEAFF. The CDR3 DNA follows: TGTGCCATCAGCAAACAACTAACTGAGAACACTGAAGCTTTCTTT.